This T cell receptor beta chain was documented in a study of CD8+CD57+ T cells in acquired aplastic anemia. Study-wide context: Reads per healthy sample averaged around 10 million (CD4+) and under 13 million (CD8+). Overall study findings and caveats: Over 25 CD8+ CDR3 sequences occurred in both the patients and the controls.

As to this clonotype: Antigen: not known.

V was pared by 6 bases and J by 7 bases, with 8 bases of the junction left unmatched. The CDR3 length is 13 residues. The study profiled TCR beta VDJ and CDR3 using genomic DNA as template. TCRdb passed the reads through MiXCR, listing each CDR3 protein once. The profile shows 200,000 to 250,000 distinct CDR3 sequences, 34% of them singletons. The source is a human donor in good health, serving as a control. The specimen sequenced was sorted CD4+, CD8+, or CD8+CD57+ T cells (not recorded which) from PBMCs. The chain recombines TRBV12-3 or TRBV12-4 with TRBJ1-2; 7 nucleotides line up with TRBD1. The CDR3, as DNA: TGTGCCAGCAGGCGGACAACAGGGGTTGGCTACACCTTC. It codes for CASRRTTGVGYTF.